The subject of this entry is one TCR beta chain. CDR3 length: 15 amino acids. Trimming took 0 bases from V and 4 from J, leaving 10 bases between them. Germline CDR1 is SGHTA and CDR2 is FQGNSA. The data are from a study of cytomegalovirus exposure and HLA in healthy donors. Study as a whole: Prior work identified under 130 million unique TCR beta sequences in 150 million to 200 million T cells.

PCR amplification relied on 60 Vbeta primers (plus 13 Jbeta primers). Sequencing used immunoSEQ multiplex PCR; TCRdb keeps in-frame clones, though not all of them. The data hold 100,000 to 150,000 clones, with 83% observed a single time. The J gene is TRBJ1-5, the V gene TRBV7-2; D call uncertain. Sequencing input: PBMCs. This receptor was obtained from a girl under 10 years old in good health and CMV-seronegative. The CDR3 bases are TGTGCCAGCAGCTTAGCTGGCAGGTCAAATCAGCCCCAGCATTTT. It translates to CASSLAGRSNQPQHF.